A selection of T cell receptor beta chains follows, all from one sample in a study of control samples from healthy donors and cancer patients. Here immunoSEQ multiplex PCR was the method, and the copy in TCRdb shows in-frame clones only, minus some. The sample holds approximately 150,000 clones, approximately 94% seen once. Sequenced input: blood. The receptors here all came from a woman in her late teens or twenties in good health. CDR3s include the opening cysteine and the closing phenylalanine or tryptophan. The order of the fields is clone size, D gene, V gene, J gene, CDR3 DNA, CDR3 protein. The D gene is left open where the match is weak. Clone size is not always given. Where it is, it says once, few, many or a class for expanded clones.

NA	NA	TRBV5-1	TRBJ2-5	TGCGCCAGCAGCCCACCTCGGAGTTTGGAGACCCAGTACTTC	CASSPPRSLETQYF
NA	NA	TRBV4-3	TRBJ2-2	TGCGCCAGCAGCCACCCGGGACCTAGGAACACCGGGGAGCTGTTTTTT	CASSHPGPRNTGELFF
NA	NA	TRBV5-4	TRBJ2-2	TGTGCCAGCAGCTTGGCGGTCGGATACACCGGGGAGCTGTTTTTT	CASSLAVGYTGELFF
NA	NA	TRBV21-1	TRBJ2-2	TGTGCCAGCAGCAAAGCCCTGGGACAGGGAAGGTACACCGGGGAGCTGTTTTTT	CASSKALGQGRYTGELFF
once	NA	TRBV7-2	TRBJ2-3	TGTGCCAGCAGCTTAGCGCGACGGGGGCGCAGCACAGATACGCAGTATTTT	CASSLARRGRSTDTQYF
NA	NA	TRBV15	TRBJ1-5	TGTGCCACCAGCAGGTGGGGGCAGCCCCAGCATTTT	CATSRWGQPQHF
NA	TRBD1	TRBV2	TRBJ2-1	TGTGCCAGCAGTGATCCCCCGGACAGGGCGGTCGATGAGCAGTTCTTC	CASSDPPDRAVDEQFF
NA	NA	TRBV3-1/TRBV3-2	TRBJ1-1	TGTGCCAGCAGCCACTGGCTTCCGAACACTGAAGCTTTCTTT	CASSHWLPNTEAFF
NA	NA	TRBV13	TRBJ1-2	TGTGCCAGTACGTTGGGCAGAGGGTACCATGGCTACACCTTC	CASTLGRGYHGYTF
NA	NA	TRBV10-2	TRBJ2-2	TGCGCCAGCAGTGTACACCGGTCCGGGGAGCTGTTTTTT	CASSVHRSGELFF
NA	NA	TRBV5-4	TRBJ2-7	TGTGCCAGCAGCCGGGGAGGATCGAGCTCCTACGAGCAGTACTTC	CASSRGGSSSYEQYF
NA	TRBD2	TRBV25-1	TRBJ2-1	TGTGCCAGCAGTGTCAACGGGGGGGATGAGCAGTTCTTC	CASSVNGGDEQFF
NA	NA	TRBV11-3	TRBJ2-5	TGTGCCAGCAGCTTAGAGAAGGAAGGAGAGACCCAGTACTTC	CASSLEKEGETQYF
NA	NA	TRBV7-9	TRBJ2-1	TGTGCCAGCAGCCAACTGGTAACGGGATCCTACAATGAGCAGTTCTTC	CASSQLVTGSYNEQFF
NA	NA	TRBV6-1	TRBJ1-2	TGTGCCAGCAGTGACAGGCGGAACGGCTACACCTTC	CASSDRRNGYTF
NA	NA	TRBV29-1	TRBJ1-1	TGCAGCGGGCGACGGGACACTGAAGCTTTCTTT	CSGRRDTEAFF
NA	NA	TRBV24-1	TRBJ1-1	TGTGCCACCGCCGGGTCCCCGGGGGGTGAAGCTTTCTTT	CATAGSPGGEAFF
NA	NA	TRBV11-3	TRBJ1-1	TGTGCCAGCAGCCCCGGGGGTGCCACTGAAGCTTTCTTT	CASSPGGATEAFF
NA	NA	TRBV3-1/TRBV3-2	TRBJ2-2	TGTGCCAGCAGCCACGGGGGCTTGGGCCCCGGGGAGCTGTTTTTT	CASSHGGLGPGELFF
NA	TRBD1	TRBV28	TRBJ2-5	TGTGCCAGCAGTTCCTCCGGGACAGGGCAAGAGACCCAGTACTTC	CASSSSGTGQETQYF
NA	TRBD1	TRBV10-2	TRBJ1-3	TGCGCCAGCAGGTCCCTCGACAGGGGGTTGCGAGGAAACACCATATATTTT	CASRSLDRGLRGNTIYF
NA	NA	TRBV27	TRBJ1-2	TGTGCCAGCAGTTTACGGGGGATCTATGGCTACACCTTC	CASSLRGIYGYTF
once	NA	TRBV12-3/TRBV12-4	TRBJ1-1	TGTGCCAGCAGTTTAGGGACACAGGATGAAGCTTTCTTT	CASSLGTQDEAFF
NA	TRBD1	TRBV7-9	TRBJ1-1	TGTGCCAGCAGCGCTAGGACAGGAGCGAACACTGAAGCTTTCTTT	CASSARTGANTEAFF
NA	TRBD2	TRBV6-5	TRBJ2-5	TGTGCCACCGGGGGGAGCGGGGGGGTGACGGAGACCCAGTACTTC	CATGGSGGVTETQYF
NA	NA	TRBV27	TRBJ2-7	TGTGCCAGCAGTTTAGGGAGGACGTACTACGAGCAGTACTTC	CASSLGRTYYEQYF
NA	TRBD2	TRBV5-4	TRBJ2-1	TGTGCCAGCAGCTTGCGGGAGGGTGCCTACAATGAGCAGTTCTTC	CASSLREGAYNEQFF
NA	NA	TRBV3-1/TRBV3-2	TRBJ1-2	TGTGCCAGCAGCCAAGATAAGAGGGGATTGTACCGTGGCTACACCTTC	CASSQDKRGLYRGYTF
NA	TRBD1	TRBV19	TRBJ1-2	TGTGCCAGTAGTAATCCCGACAGGGGCGGTGGCTACACCTTC	CASSNPDRGGGYTF
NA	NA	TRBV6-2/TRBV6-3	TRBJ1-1	TGTGCCAGCAGCCCGGTGTTCAGGGCAGGATCTTCCACTGAAGCTTTCTTT	CASSPVFRAGSSTEAFF
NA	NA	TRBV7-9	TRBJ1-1	TGTGCCAGCAGCCCAAGGGGGTACACTGAAGCTTTCTTT	CASSPRGYTEAFF
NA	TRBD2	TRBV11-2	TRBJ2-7	TGTGCCAGCAGTTATGAGCGGGGAGTGTACGAGCAGTACTTC	CASSYERGVYEQYF
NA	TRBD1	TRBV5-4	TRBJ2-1	TGTGCCAGCAGCCCCGGGACAGGGCGGGGCACCTACAATGAGCAGTTCTTC	CASSPGTGRGTYNEQFF
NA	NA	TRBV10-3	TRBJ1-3	TGTGCCATCAGTGCGGAATATTCTGGAAACACCATATATTTT	CAISAEYSGNTIYF
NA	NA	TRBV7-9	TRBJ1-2	TGTGCCAGCAGCGACCCCTATGGCTACACCTTC	CASSDPYGYTF
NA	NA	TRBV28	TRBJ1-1	TGTGCCAGCAGTTTGGGCAGGGTTAACACTGAAGCTTTCTTT	CASSLGRVNTEAFF
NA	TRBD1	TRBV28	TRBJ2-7	TGTGCCAGCAGGCTCCCCCGGGACAGGGGTCGCAACGAGCAGTACTTC	CASRLPRDRGRNEQYF
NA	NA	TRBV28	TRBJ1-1	TGTGCCAGCAGTTCGAGACCGGACGGATCTTTCTTT	CASSSRPDGSFF
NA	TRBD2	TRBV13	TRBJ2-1	TGTGCCAGCAGCTTCACCGGACTAGCGGGAGACAATGAGCAGTTCTTC	CASSFTGLAGDNEQFF
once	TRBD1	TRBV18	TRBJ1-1	TGTGCCAGCTCACAGGGGGCGAACACTGAAGCTTTCTTT	CASSQGANTEAFF
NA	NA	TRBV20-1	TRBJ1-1	TGCAGTGCTAACGTTGGGCCTGAAGCTTTCTTT	CSANVGPEAFF
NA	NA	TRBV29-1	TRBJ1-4	TGCAGCGTTGGGGGCGCAGGGCCAAATGAAAAACTGTTTTTT	CSVGGAGPNEKLFF
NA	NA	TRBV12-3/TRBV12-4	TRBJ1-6	TGTGCCAGCAGTTTCCGGGCCAAGGAGTTAATTTTT	CASSFRAKELIF
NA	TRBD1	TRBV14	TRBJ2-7	TGTGCCAGCAGCCCGACAGGGTCCCCCTACGAGCAGTACTTC	CASSPTGSPYEQYF
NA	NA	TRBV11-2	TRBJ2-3	TGTGCCAGCAGCTCGGACAGAGGTGAGGATACGCAGTATTTT	CASSSDRGEDTQYF
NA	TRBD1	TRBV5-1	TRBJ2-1	TGCGCCAGCAGCCCCTACGGACAGGAAGCATGGTACAATGAGCAGTTCTTC	CASSPYGQEAWYNEQFF
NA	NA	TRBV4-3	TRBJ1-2	TGCGCCAGCAGCCAAGATAGGATTGACTACACCTTC	CASSQDRIDYTF